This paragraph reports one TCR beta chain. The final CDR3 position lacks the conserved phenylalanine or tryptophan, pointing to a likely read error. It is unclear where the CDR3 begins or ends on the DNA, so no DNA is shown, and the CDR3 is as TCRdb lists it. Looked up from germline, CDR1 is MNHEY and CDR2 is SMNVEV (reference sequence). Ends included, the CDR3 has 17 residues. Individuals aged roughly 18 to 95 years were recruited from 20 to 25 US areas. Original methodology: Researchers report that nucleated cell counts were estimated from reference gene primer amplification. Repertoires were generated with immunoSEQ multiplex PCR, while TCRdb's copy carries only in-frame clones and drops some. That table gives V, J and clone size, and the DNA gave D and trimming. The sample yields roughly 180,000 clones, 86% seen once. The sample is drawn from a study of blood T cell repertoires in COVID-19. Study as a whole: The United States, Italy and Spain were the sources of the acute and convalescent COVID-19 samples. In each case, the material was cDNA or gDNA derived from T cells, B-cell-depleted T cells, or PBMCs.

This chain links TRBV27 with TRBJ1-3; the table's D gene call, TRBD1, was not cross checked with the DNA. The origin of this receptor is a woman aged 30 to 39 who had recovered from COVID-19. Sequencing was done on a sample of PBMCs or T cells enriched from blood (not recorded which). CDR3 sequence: CASSLRTGGPLYLVRYV.